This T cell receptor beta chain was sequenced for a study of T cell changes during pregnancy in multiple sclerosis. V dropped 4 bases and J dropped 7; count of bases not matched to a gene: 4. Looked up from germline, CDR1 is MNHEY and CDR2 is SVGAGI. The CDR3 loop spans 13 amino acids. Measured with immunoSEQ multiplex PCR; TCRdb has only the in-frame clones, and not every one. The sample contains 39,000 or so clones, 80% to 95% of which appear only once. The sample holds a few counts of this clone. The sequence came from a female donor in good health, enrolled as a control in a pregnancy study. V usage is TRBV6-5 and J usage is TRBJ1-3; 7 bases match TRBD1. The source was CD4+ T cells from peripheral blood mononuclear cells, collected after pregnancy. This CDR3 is CASSSQGENTIYF. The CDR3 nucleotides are TGTGCCAGCAGTTCGCAGGGGGAGAACACCATATATTTT.